The rows below give T cell receptor beta chains drawn from one sample of a study of T cell repertoires in cytomegalovirus infection. TCRdb reprocessed the reads with MiXCR, giving one entry per CDR3 protein. The data show around 450,000 distinct CDR3 sequences, 31% seen once. Material for sequencing was PBMCs. These receptor sequences come from a human donor in good health (CMV status not recorded). Some clones in this sample may be carry-over from other donors' samples. Each CDR3 is given with its conserved first and last residue. D genes are given only for firm matches. Clone size appears in some rows only: once, few, many, or a class for an expanded clone.

V	length	size	J	D	DNA	CDR3
TRBV12-3/TRBV12-4	15	many	TRBJ2-2	TRBD2	TGTGCCAGCAGGCTTACTAGCGGGGGGCCCGGGGAGCTGTTTTTT	CASRLTSGGPGELFF
TRBV3-1	18	.	TRBJ2-7	TRBD1	TGTGCCAGCAGCCAAGATCCCCCCCGCCGGGACAGGGCCTACGAGCAGTACTTC	CASSQDPPRRDRAYEQYF
TRBV15	14	.	TRBJ2-5	TRBD1	TGTGCCACCAGCAGGACAGGGGGCGGGGAGACCCAGTACTTC	CATSRTGGGETQYF
TRBV5-5	14	.	TRBJ2-3	TRBD2	TGTGCCAGCAGCTTGGTCGGGGGGGAGGATACGCAGTATTTT	CASSLVGGEDTQYF
TRBV7-2	11	many	TRBJ1-2	.	TGTGCCAGCAGGATAACGGATGGCTACACCTTC	CASRITDGYTF
TRBV5-6	15	.	TRBJ2-6	.	TGTGCCAGCAGCTACGATTGGGACGGGCCCAACGTCCTGACTTTC	CASSYDWDGPNVLTF
TRBV18	13	few	TRBJ1-4	.	TGTGCCAGCTCACCACTGATCAATGAAAAACTGTTTTTT	CASSPLINEKLFF
TRBV7-9	13	.	TRBJ1-1	TRBD1	TGTGCCAGCAGCCCCCGGGACAGGTATGAAGCTTTCTTT	CASSPRDRYEAFF
TRBV19	16	.	TRBJ1-1	.	TGTGCCAGTAGCTCCTATCAGCGGGGAAGGAGTACTGAAGCTTTCTTT	CASSSYQRGRSTEAFF
TRBV19	15	.	TRBJ2-7	.	TGTGCCAGTAGCCCTCCTTCGTGGGGACGAGGTGAGCAGTACTTC	CASSPPSWGRGEQYF
TRBV7-3	15	few	TRBJ2-3	.	TGTGCCAGCACCGCGCGGGGAGCTAGCACAGATACGCAGTATTTT	CASTARGASTDTQYF
TRBV20-1	18	.	TRBJ2-4	TRBD2	TGCAGTGCTAGAACGACTAGCGGGGGGTCCTTAGCCAAAAACATTCAGTACTTC	CSARTTSGGSLAKNIQYF
TRBV27	15	.	TRBJ2-7	.	TGTGCCAGCAGTTTATCAGGCAGGAGAACCTACGAGCAGTACTTC	CASSLSGRRTYEQYF
TRBV19	17	many	TRBJ2-4	TRBD1	TGTGCCAGTAGTACCCCCGGGACAGGGGTTGGAAGAAACATTCAGTACTTC	CASSTPGTGVGRNIQYF
TRBV7-9	10	.	TRBJ2-1	.	TGTGCCAGCAGCCCTAGCGAGCAGTTCTTC	CASSPSEQFF
TRBV6-1	14	few	TRBJ1-3	.	TGTGCCAGCAGTGAAGCGGCGGATGGAAACACCATATATTTT	CASSEAADGNTIYF
TRBV7-2	16	.	TRBJ2-4	.	TGTGCCAGCAGCCCCAGAGGAGATTTAGCCAAAAACATTCAGTACTTC	CASSPRGDLAKNIQYF
TRBV2	14	few	TRBJ1-1	TRBD1	TGTGCCAGCAGTACAGACAGGGGCAACACTGAAGCTTTCTTT	CASSTDRGNTEAFF
TRBV4-1	18	few	TRBJ2-2	TRBD1	TGCGCCAGCAGCCCCACCCCCGCGCCCCTCAGGGGGACCGGGGAGCTGTTTTTT	CASSPTPAPLRGTGELFF
TRBV12-3/TRBV12-4	17	.	TRBJ1-3	.	TGTGCCAGCAGTTTAGTTCTAGGAGAGTTCTCTGGAAACACCATATATTTT	CASSLVLGEFSGNTIYF
TRBV4-2	14	.	TRBJ2-1	.	TGTGCCAGCAGCCGGGGACCCCCCATGAATGAGCAGTTCTTC	CASSRGPPMNEQFF
TRBV6-5	14	few	TRBJ2-3	.	TGTGCCAGCAGTTGGGGGGGGGCATCAGATACGCAGTATTTT	CASSWGGASDTQYF
TRBV20-1	13	.	TRBJ1-5	.	TGCAGTGCTAGTTCTGGAATCAATCAGCCCCAGCATTTT	CSASSGINQPQHF
TRBV7-6	15	many	TRBJ1-1	TRBD1	TGTGCCAGCAGCTCCGAGTCCGTATACAGGGGGGAGGCTTTCTTT	CASSSESVYRGEAFF
TRBV20-1	16	few	TRBJ1-1	.	TGCAGTGCTAGAGGGAAGGGAGGGAGAATGAACACTGAAGCTTTCTTT	CSARGKGGRMNTEAFF
TRBV12-3/TRBV12-4	13	few	TRBJ1-1	.	TGTGCCAGCAGTTTCCATATGAACACTGAAGCTTTCTTT	CASSFHMNTEAFF
TRBV25-1	16	.	TRBJ1-4	.	TGTGCCAGCAGTGCCCCAAACAGGGTGACTAATGAAAAACTGTTTTTT	CASSAPNRVTNEKLFF
TRBV12-3/TRBV12-4	14	.	TRBJ2-3	TRBD1	TGTGCCAGCAGTCGGGGCCAGGGGACAGATATGCAGTATTTT	CASSRGQGTDMQYF
TRBV6-5	14	.	TRBJ1-6	.	TGTGCCAGCAGTCAGGACAGAGATAATTCACCCCTCCACTTT	CASSQDRDNSPLHF
TRBV12-3/TRBV12-4	16	many	TRBJ2-3	.	TGTGCCAGCAGTTTTCTCCCAGAATCGGTCACAGATACGCAGTATTTT	CASSFLPESVTDTQYF
TRBV7-2	15	many	TRBJ1-5	.	TGTGCCAGCAGCTACACAGGGTTTTGCAATCAGCCCCAGCATTTT	CASSYTGFCNQPQHF
TRBV7-2	16	few	TRBJ2-5	.	TGTGCCAGCAGCTTAGCAGGGGGGTCAGGTCAAGAGACCCAGTACTTC	CASSLAGGSGQETQYF
TRBV7-6	15	many	TRBJ2-5	TRBD2	TGTGCCAGCAGCGGAAGGGGACTAGCGGAGGAGACCCAGTACTTC	CASSGRGLAEETQYF
TRBV7-2	15	many	TRBJ2-1	.	TGTGCCAGCAGCTTAGTCCTCCCTTCCTACAATGAGCAGTTCTTC	CASSLVLPSYNEQFF
TRBV29-1	14	few	TRBJ2-3	.	TGCAGCGTCCAACAGGGGGGGCGTACAGATACGCAGTATTTT	CSVQQGGRTDTQYF
TRBV20-1	12	.	TRBJ2-3	.	TGCAGTGCTAGAGAGGGCGGGGATACGCAGTATTTT	CSAREGGDTQYF
TRBV24-1	15	many	TRBJ2-3	.	TGTGCCACCAGTGACCACAGGTTGAGAACAGATACGCAGTATTTT	CATSDHRLRTDTQYF
TRBV20-1	14	few	TRBJ2-3	.	TGCAGCCTTAGCGTACTAACTAGCACAGATACGCAGTATTTT	CSLSVLTSTDTQYF
TRBV12-3/TRBV12-4	15	few	TRBJ1-5	.	TGTGCCAGCAGCGCTGACGACCGTAGCAATCAGCCCCAGCATTTT	CASSADDRSNQPQHF
TRBV29-1	8	.	TRBJ1-2	.	TGCAGCGTTGGGGGCTACACCTTC	CSVGGYTF
TRBV20-1	11	.	TRBJ2-5	.	TGCAGTGCTAGAGATTACGAGACCCAGTACTTC	CSARDYETQYF
TRBV12-3/TRBV12-4	13	.	TRBJ2-5	.	TGTGCCAGCAGTCGGAGGATTCAAGAGACCCAGTACTTC	CASSRRIQETQYF
TRBV12-3/TRBV12-4	16	many	TRBJ2-7	.	TGTGCCAGCAGTCGAGGTTTACCCCAGGGGTTGGGCGAGCAGTACTTC	CASSRGLPQGLGEQYF
TRBV10-3	12	.	TRBJ1-6	.	TGTGCCGTGGGGTCCTATAATTCACCCCTCCACTTT	CAVGSYNSPLHF
TRBV27	14	once	TRBJ1-4	.	TGTGCCAGCAGTTTTCAGGGATCTAATGAAAAACTGTTTTTT	CASSFQGSNEKLFF
TRBV29-1	17	few	TRBJ1-2	.	TGCAGCGTTGAATCATGGGACCTAGGGTTTGTAGACTATGGCTACACCTTC	CSVESWDLGFVDYGYTF
TRBV6-2/TRBV6-3	15	.	TRBJ2-7	.	TGTGCCAGCACTCCGAGAGGGACTCCCTCGTACGAGCAGTACTTC	CASTPRGTPSYEQYF
TRBV12-3/TRBV12-4	16	many	TRBJ1-5	.	TGTGCCAGCACCAAACTCCGGACAAGTAGCAATCAGCCCCAGCATTTT	CASTKLRTSSNQPQHF
TRBV20-1	13	few	TRBJ2-3	.	TGCAGTGCTAGTCACCGTGCCCCAGATACGCAGTATTTT	CSASHRAPDTQYF
TRBV10-3	15	.	TRBJ2-2	.	TGTGCCATCAGTTCGACCGGTGCTTACACCGGGGAGCTGTTTTTT	CAISSTGAYTGELFF
TRBV6-5	15	.	TRBJ2-3	.	TGTGCCAGCAGCTTACTAGGGACCCTCACAGATACGCAGTATTTT	CASSLLGTLTDTQYF
TRBV20-1	14	few	TRBJ1-5	.	TGCAGTGCTAGAGATTTCGGAGGGGGACAGCCCCAGCATTTT	CSARDFGGGQPQHF
TRBV10-3	16	.	TRBJ2-1	TRBD2	TGTGCCATCAGTGAACTAGCGGGGGCCAACTTCCATGAGCAGTTCTTC	CAISELAGANFHEQFF
TRBV24-1	18	.	TRBJ2-7	.	TGTGCCACCAGTGATTCCACATCCTCTGACCCATCTCCCGACGAGCAGTACTTC	CATSDSTSSDPSPDEQYF
TRBV7-6	13	many	TRBJ2-2	.	TGTGCCAGCAGCTCGTCTCAGACCGGGGAGCTGTTTTTT	CASSSSQTGELFF
TRBV6-5	15	.	TRBJ1-1	TRBD1	TGTGCCAGCAGTTACTATGGGACAGCGAACACTGAAGCTTTCTTT	CASSYYGTANTEAFF
TRBV5-5	15	.	TRBJ1-4	.	TGTGCCAGCAGTTCAGGACACGACCCAGGTGAAAAACTGTTTTTT	CASSSGHDPGEKLFF
TRBV4-2	13	.	TRBJ1-1	.	TGTGCCAGCAGCCAGAGCTGGAACACTGAAGCTTTCTTT	CASSQSWNTEAFF
TRBV7-8	15	.	TRBJ2-1	.	TGTGCCAGCAGCTTAGCGGCTAGCTCCTACAATGAGCAGTTCTTC	CASSLAASSYNEQFF
TRBV10-3	13	.	TRBJ1-2	.	TGTGCCATCAGTGAGGGAGTTCTATACGGCTACACCTTC	CAISEGVLYGYTF